Given below is one T cell receptor beta chain in context. This specimen comes from a study of blood T cell repertoires in COVID-19. About the research overall: Samples of COVID-19 (acute and convalescent) were obtained from the United States, Italy and Spain.

Patients of the Seattle cohort, enrolled during active infection, were followed longitudinally. In the study's own analysis: It was from reference gene primer amplification that nucleated cell counts were estimated. Data came from immunoSEQ multiplex PCR; TCRdb stores just in-frame clones and leaves some out. Clone size and the V and J calls come from that table; the DNA yielded D and trimming. The table lists almost 90,000 clones, around 91% of them singletons. The trim removed 8 bases at V and 6 bases at J, leaving 5 bases unmatched. This CDR3 region has 13 residues. Germline V lookup: CDR1 MNHEY, CDR2 SMNVEV (reference sequence).

Sample: peripheral blood. The sequence was obtained from a man between 18 and 29 years old with COVID-19, enrolled during active disease. The rearrangement joins TRBV27 to TRBJ1-5; 9 nucleotides agree with TRBD1. The CDR3 reads CASGRTGVQPQHF. Here the CDR3 DNA reads TGTGCCAGCGGTAGGACAGGGGTTCAGCCCCAGCATTTT.